This TCR beta chain was identified during a study of CD8 T cells in ankylosing spondylitis. Study observations and caveats: Relatively rare in peripheral blood, disease-linked clones were also CD8+. It was reported that disease-linked clones were significantly enriched in matched ankylosing spondylitis synovial fluid. Ankylosing spondylitis blood appeared to carry a characteristic TCR beta motif of 7 or 8 highly homologous variants.

Trimming took 6 bases from V and 11 from J; bases not matched to a gene: 9. The CDR3 covers 14 residues. Germline V gene sequence: CDR1 MNHEY, CDR2 SVGAGI. One entry per CDR3 protein, called by TCRdb with MiXCR from the 5' RACE reads. The sample has some 200,000 distinct CDR3 sequences, about 18% seen once. For this clonotype: What it recognizes is unknown.

The sequence derives from a male donor under 30 with ankylosing spondylitis or in good health (not recorded which). The V and J genes are TRBV6-5 and TRBJ1-5, with 11 nucleotides matching TRBD1. Source material: blood, either unsorted or a sorted T cell fraction (not recorded which). Here the CDR3 reads CASRPGQGAPSQHF. Written as DNA, the CDR3 is TGTGCCAGCAGACCTGGACAGGGGGCTCCGTCCCAGCATTTT.